This is a list of T cell receptor beta chains from one sample in a study of blood T cell repertoires in COVID-19. Sequenced by immunoSEQ multiplex PCR; TCRdb stores in-frame clones only, minus some. The sample gives under 300,000 clones, roughly 90% of which show up once; more than 10% is in the top ten. The sequencing sample was made of peripheral blood. These receptors came from a woman aged 25 to 39 with COVID-19, enrolled during active disease. CDR3s include the opening cysteine and the closing phenylalanine or tryptophan. The D gene is left open where the match is weak. Not every row has a clone size; where given, it reads once, few, many or a size class.

size	length	V	J	D	DNA	CDR3
-	15	TRBV18	TRBJ1-2	TRBD1	TGTGCCAGCTCACCCGGGACAGGGAAAGGTTTGGGCTACACCTTC	CASSPGTGKGLGYTF
-	14	TRBV6-5	TRBJ2-7	TRBD1	TGTGCCTCAACCGGGACAGGGCGGTCCTACGAGCAGTACTTC	CASTGTGRSYEQYF
few	15	TRBV4-2	TRBJ1-5	-	TGTGCCAGCAGCCAAGATGTGGGCAGATATCAGCCCCAGCATTTT	CASSQDVGRYQPQHF
-	15	TRBV6-4	TRBJ2-3	TRBD1	TGTGCCAGCAGTGGCGGGACAGGGGGCCCAGATACGCAGTATTTT	CASSGGTGGPDTQYF
-	15	TRBV24-1	TRBJ2-3	-	TGTGCCACCAGTGACTCAGCGGAAACCACAGATACGCAGTATTTT	CATSDSAETTDTQYF
-	17	TRBV7-9	TRBJ2-2	-	TGTGCCAGCAGCTTTGGGCAGCGGCGACATAACACCGGGGAGCTGTTTTTT	CASSFGQRRHNTGELFF
few	13	TRBV29-1	TRBJ1-4	-	TGCAGCGCGGGACCAAGACAAAATGAAAAACTGTTTTTT	CSAGPRQNEKLFF
-	14	TRBV2	TRBJ1-1	-	TGTGCCAGCAGTGACCCCGGGGTGAACACTGAAGCTTTCTTT	CASSDPGVNTEAFF
-	13	TRBV29-1	TRBJ2-5	TRBD1	TGCAGCGTACGTCAGGGGGCAGGAGAGACCCAGTACTTC	CSVRQGAGETQYF
once	14	TRBV4-1	TRBJ1-2	TRBD1	TGCGCCAGCAGCTTAGGACAGGTCAACTATGGCTACACCTTC	CASSLGQVNYGYTF
-	14	TRBV10-1	TRBJ2-5	TRBD2	TGCGCCAGCAGTGCGGGGGGGAAGAAAGAGACCCAGTACTTC	CASSAGGKKETQYF
-	15	TRBV5-1	TRBJ2-5	TRBD2	TGCGCCAGCAGCTTTGGGCGGGGGGTTCAAGAGACCCAGTACTTC	CASSFGRGVQETQYF
-	16	TRBV14	TRBJ1-1	-	TGTGCCAGCAGCCAAGAGGCGGGGGTCGGGTCCACTGAAGCTTTCTTT	CASSQEAGVGSTEAFF
-	15	TRBV5-1	TRBJ2-2	TRBD1	TGCGCCAGCAGCTTCGGGACAGTGGGCACCGGGGAGCTGTTTTTT	CASSFGTVGTGELFF
few	15	TRBV6-2/TRBV6-3	TRBJ1-5	-	TGTGCCAGCAGTTACCTTCCAGGGGCGGTTCAGCCCCAGCATTTT	CASSYLPGAVQPQHF
-	14	TRBV13	TRBJ2-3	-	TGTGCCAGCAGCCCCGAGACTAGCACAGATACGCAGTATTTT	CASSPETSTDTQYF
once	12	TRBV20-1	TRBJ2-7	TRBD1	TGCAGTGCTAGTTTTCAGGGGGACGAGCAGTACTTC	CSASFQGDEQYF
-	14	TRBV7-2	TRBJ1-6	-	TGTGCCAGCAGCTTAACAGGGCAACGGTCACCCCTCCACTTT	CASSLTGQRSPLHF
-	18	TRBV5-1	TRBJ1-1	TRBD1	TGCGCCAGCAGCTTGGCCAGGACAGGGAGAGGACGGAACACTGAAGCTTTCTTT	CASSLARTGRGRNTEAFF
-	15	TRBV10-2	TRBJ1-6	TRBD1	TGCGCCAGCACCTCGGGACAGATAAATAATTCACCCCTCCACTTT	CASTSGQINNSPLHF
-	15	TRBV6-5	TRBJ1-1	TRBD1	TGTGCCAGCAGCACCCGTGGGACAGGGGTCACTGAAGCTTTCTTT	CASSTRGTGVTEAFF
-	12	TRBV12-3/TRBV12-4	TRBJ2-1	-	TGTGCCAGCAGTTTCGAGGGTAACGAGCAGTTCTTC	CASSFEGNEQFF
many	15	TRBV7-9	TRBJ1-2	TRBD1	TGTGCCAGCAGCTTAGGACAGGGGTTGGAGGATGGCTACACCTTC	CASSLGQGLEDGYTF